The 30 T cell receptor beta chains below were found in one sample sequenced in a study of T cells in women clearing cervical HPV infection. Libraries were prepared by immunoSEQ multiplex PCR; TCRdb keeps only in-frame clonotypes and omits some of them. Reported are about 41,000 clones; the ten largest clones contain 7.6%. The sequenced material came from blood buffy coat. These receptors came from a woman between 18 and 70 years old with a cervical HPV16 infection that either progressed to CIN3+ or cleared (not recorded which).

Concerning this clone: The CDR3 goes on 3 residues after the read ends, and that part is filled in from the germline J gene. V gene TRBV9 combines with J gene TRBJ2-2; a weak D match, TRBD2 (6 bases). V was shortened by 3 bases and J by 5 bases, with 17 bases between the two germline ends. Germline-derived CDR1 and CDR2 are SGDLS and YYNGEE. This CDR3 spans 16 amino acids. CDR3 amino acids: CASSASRSGLTGELFF. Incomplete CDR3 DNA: TGTGCCAGCAGCGCCAGCCGGAGCGGGTTGACCGGGGAG.

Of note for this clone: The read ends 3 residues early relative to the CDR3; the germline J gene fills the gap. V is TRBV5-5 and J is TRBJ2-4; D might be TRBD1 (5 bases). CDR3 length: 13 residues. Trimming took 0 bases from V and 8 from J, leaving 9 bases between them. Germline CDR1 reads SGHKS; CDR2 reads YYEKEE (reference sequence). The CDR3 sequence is CASSLGQLDIQYF. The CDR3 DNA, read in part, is TGTGCCAGCAGCTTGGGACAGTTGGACATT.

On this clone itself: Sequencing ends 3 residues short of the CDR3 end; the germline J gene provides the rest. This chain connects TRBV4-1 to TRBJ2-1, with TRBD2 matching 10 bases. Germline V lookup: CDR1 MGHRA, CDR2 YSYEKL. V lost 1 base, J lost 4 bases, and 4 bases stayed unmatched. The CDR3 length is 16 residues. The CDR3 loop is CASSQGIAGGYNEQFF. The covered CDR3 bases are TGCGCCAGCAGCCAAGGGATAGCGGGGGGTTACAATGAG.

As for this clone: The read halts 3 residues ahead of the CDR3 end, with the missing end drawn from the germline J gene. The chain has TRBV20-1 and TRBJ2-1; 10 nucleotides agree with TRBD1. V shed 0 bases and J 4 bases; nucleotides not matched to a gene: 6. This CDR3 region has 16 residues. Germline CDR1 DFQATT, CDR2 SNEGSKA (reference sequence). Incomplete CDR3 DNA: TGCAGTGCTAGAGAGGGGACAGGGGTACCGTACAATGAG. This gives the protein CSAREGTGVPYNE. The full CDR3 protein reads CSAREGTGVPYNEQFF.

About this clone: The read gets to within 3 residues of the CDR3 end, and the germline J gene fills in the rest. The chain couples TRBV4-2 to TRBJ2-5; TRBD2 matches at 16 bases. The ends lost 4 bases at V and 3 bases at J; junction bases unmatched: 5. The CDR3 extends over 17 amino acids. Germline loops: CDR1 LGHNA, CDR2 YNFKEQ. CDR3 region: CASSPGLAGGPEETQYF. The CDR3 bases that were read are TGTGCCAGCAGCCCGGGACTAGCGGGAGGGCCAGAAGAGACC.

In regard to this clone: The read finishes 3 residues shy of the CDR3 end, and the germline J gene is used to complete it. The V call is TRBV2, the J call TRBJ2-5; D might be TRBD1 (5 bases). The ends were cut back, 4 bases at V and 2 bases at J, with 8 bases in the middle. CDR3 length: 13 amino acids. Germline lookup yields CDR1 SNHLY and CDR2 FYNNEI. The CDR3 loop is CASSADRQETQYF. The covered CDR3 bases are TGTGCCAGCAGTGCCGACAGACAAGAGACC.

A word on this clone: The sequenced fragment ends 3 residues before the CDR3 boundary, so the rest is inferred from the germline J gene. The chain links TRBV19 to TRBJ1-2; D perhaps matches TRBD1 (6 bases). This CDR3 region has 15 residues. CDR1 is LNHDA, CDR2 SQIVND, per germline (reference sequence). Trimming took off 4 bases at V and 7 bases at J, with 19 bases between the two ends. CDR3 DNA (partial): TGTGCCAGTAGTAATCCGGGACACCACGTGGGTGGC. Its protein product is CASSNPGHHVGG. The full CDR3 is CASSNPGHHVGGYTF.

CDR3: CSAAPLAGLYNEQFF. The covered CDR3 bases are TGCAGTGCTGCCCCCCTAGCGGGACTCTACAATGAG. This chain uses TRBV20-1 with TRBJ2-1; 9 bases agree with TRBD2. The sequence runs out 3 residues before the end of the CDR3; the remainder is reconstructed from the germline J gene. Germline trimming cut 5 bases from V and 3 bases from J; bases unmatched to any gene: 8. The CDR3 runs to 15 residues. Germline V gene lookup returns CDR1 DFQATT and CDR2 SNEGSKA (reference sequence).

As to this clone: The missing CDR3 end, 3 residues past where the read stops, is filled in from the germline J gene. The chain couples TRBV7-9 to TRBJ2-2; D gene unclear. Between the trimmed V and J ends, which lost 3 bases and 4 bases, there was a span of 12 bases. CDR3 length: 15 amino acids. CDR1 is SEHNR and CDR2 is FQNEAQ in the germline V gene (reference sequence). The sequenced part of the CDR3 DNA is TGTGCCAGCAGCTTCGGTCCAACGGGCACCGGGGAG. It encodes CASSFGPTGTGE. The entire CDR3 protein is CASSFGPTGTGELFF.

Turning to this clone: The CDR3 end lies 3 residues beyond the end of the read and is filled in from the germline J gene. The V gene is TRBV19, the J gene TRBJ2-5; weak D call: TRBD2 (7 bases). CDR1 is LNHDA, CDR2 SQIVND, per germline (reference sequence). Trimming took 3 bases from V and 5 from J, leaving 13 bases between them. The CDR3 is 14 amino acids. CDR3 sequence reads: CASSIGGGHETQYF. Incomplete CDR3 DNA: TGTGCCAGTAGTATTGGGGGGGGCCATGAGACC. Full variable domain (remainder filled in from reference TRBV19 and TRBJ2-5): DGGITQSPKYLFRKEGQNVTLSCEQNLNHDAMYWYRQDPGQGLRLIYYSQIVNDFQKGDIAEGYSVSREKKESFPLTVTSAQKNPTAFYLCASSIGGGHETQYFGPGTRLLVL.

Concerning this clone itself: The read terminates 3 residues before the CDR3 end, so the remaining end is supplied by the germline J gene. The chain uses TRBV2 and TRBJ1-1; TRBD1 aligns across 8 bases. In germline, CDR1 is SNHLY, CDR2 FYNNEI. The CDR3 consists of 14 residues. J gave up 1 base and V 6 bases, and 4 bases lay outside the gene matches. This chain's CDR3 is CASRGQDRNTEAFF. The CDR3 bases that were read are TGTGCCAGCAGGGGACAGGATAGGAACACTGAA.

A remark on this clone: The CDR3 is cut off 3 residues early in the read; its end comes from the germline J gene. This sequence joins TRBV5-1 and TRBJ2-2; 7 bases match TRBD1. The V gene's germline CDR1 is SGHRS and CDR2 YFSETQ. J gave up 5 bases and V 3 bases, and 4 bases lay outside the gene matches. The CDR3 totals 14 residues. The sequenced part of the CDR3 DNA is TGCGCCAGCAGCTACCTACAGGGGACCGGGGAG. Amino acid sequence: CASSYLQGTGE. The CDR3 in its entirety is CASSYLQGTGELFF.

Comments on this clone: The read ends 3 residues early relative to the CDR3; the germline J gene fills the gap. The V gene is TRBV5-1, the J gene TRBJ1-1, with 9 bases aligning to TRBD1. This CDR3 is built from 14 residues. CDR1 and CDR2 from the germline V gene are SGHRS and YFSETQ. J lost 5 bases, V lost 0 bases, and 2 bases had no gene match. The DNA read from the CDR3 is TGCGCCAGCAGCTTGGGGGACAGGGAGACTGAA. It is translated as CASSLGDRETE. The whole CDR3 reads CASSLGDRETEAFF. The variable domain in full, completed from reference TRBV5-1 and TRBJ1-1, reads KAGVTQTPRYLIKTRGQQVTLSCSPISGHRSVSWYQQTPGQGLQFLFEYFSETQRNKGNFPGRFSGRQFSNSRSEMNVSTLELGDSALYLCASSLGDRETEAFFGQGTRLTVV.

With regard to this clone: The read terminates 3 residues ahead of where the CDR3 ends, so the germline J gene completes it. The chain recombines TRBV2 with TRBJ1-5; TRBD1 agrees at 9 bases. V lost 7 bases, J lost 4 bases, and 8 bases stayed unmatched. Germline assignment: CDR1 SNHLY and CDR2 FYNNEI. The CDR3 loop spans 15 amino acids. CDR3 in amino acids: CASTQGQGGNQPQHF. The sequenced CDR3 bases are TGTGCCAGCACCCAGGGACAGGGTGGAAATCAGCCC.

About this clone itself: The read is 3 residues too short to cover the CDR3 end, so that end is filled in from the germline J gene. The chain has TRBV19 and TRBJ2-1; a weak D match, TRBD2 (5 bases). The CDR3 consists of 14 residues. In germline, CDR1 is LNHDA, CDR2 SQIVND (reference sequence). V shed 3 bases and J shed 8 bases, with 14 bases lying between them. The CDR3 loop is CASSITLAVHEQFF. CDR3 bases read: TGTGCCAGTAGTATCACCCTAGCAGTACATGAG.

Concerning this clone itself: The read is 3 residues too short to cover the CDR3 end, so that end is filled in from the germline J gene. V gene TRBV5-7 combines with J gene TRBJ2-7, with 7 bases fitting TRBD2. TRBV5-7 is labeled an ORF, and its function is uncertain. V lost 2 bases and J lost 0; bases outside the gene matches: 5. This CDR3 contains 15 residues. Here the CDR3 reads CASSFSASGSYEQYF. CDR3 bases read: TGTGCCAGCAGCTTTTCGGCTAGCGGCTCCTACGAG.

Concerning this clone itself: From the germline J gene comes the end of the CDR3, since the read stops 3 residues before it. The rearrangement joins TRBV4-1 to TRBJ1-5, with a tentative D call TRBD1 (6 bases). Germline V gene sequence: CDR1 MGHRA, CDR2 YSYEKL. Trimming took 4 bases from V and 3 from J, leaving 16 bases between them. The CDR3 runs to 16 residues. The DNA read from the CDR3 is TGCGCCAGCAGCCCCTCTTGGGGGGGCTACAATCAGCCC. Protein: CASSPSWGGYNQP. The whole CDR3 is CASSPSWGGYNQPQHF.

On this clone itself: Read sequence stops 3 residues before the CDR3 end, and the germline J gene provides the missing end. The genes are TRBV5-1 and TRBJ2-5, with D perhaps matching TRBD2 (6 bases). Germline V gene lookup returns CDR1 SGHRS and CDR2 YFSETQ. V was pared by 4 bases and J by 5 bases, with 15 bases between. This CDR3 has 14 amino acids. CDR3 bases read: TGCGCCAGCAGCCCGCGGGGAGCCGGCGAGACC. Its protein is CASSPRGAGET. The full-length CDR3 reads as CASSPRGAGETQYF.

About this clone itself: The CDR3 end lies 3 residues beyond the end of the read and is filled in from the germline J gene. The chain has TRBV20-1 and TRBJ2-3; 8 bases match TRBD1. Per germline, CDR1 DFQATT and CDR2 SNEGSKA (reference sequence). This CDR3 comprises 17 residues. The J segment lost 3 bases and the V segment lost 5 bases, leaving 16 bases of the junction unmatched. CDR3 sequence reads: CSARPGTGPARTDTQYF. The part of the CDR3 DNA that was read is TGCAGTGCTCGTCCCGGGACAGGCCCCGCTCGAACAGATACG.

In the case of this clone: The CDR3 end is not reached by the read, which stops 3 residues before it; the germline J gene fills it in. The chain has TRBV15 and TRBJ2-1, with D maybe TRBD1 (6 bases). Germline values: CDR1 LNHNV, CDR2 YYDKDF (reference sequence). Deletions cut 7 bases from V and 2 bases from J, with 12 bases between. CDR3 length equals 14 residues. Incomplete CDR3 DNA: TGTGCCACCAATACAGGGTCGGCCTACAATGAG. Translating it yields CATNTGSAYNE. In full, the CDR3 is CATNTGSAYNEQFF.

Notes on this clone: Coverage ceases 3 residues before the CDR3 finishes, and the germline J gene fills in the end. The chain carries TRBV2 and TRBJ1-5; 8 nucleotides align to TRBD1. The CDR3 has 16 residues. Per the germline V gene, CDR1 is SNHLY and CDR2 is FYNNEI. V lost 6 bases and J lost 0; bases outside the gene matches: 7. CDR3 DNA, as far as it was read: TGTGCCAGCAGACAGGGGGTTGTTGCTAGCAATCAGCCC. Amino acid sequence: CASRQGVVASNQP. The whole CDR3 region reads CASRQGVVASNQPQHF.

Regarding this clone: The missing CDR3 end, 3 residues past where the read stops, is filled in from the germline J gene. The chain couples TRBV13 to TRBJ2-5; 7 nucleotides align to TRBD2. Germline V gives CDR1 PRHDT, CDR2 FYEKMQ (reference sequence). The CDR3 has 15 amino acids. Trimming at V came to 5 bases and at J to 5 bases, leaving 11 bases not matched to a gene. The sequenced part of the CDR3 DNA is TGTGCCAGCAGCCTCCGAAGAGCGGGGAAGGAGACC. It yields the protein CASSLRRAGKET. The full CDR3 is CASSLRRAGKETQYF.

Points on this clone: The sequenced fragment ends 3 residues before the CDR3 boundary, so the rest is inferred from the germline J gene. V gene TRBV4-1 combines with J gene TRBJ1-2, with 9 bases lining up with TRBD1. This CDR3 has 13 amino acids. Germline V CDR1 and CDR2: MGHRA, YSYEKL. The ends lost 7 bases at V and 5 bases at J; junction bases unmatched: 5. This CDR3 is CASNDRGSYGYTF. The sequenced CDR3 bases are TGCGCCAGCAATGACAGGGGGAGTTATGGC.

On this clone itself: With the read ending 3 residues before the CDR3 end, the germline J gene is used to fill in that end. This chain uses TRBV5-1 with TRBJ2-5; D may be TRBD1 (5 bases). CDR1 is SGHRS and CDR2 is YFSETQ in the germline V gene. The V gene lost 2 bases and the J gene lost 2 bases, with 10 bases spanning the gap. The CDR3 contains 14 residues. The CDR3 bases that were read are TGCGCCAGCAGCTTCCAGGGAATACAAGAGACC. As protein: CASSFQGIQET. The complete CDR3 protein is CASSFQGIQETQYF.

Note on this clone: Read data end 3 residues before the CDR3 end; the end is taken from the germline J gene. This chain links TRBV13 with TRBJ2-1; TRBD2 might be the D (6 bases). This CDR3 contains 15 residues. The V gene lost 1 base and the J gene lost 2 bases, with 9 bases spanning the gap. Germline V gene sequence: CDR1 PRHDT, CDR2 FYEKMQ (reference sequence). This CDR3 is CASSLVGGAYNEQFF. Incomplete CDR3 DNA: TGTGCCAGCAGCTTAGTGGGGGGAGCCTACAATGAG.

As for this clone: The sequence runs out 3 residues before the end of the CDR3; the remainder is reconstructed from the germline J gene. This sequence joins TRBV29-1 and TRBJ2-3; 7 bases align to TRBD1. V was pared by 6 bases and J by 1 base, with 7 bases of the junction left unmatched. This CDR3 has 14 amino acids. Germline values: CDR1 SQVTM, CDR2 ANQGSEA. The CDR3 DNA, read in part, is TGCAGCGTCACCGACAGGGCGGGCACAGATACG. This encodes CSVTDRAGTDT. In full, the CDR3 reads CSVTDRAGTDTQYF.

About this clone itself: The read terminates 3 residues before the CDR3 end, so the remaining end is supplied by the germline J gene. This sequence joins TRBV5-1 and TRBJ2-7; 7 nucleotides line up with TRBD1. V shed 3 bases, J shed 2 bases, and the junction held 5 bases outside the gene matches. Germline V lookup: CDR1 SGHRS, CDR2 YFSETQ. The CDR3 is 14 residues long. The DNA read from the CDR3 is TGCGCCAGCAGCTACCGGGACAGCGCCTACGAG. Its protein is CASSYRDSAYE. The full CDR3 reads CASSYRDSAYEQYF. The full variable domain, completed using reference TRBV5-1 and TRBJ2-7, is KAGVTQTPRYLIKTRGQQVTLSCSPISGHRSVSWYQQTPGQGLQFLFEYFSETQRNKGNFPGRFSGRQFSNSRSEMNVSTLELGDSALYLCASSYRDSAYEQYFGPGTRLTVT.

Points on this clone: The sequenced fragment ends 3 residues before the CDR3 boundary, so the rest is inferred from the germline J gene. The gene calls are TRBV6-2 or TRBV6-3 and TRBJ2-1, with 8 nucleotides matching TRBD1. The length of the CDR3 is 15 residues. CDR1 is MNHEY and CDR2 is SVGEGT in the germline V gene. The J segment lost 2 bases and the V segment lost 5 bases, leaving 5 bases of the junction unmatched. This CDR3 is CASSMSGGPYNEQFF. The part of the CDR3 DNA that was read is TGTGCCAGCAGTATGTCAGGGGGCCCCTACAATGAG.

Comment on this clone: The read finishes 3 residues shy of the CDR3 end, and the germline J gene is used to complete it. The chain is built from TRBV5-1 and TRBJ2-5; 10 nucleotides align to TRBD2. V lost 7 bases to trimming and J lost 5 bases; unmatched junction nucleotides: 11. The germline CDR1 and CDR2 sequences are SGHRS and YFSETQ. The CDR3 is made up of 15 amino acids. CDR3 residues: CASGGAGGPRETQYF. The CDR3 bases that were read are TGCGCCAGCGGAGGAGCGGGAGGGCCGCGTGAGACC.

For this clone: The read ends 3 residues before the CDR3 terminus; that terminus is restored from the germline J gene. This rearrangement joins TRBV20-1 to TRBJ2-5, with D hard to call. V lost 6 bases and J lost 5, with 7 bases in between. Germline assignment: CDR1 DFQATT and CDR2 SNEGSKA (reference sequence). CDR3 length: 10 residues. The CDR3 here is CSAKRETQYF. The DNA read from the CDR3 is TGCAGTGCAAAGAGGGAGACC.